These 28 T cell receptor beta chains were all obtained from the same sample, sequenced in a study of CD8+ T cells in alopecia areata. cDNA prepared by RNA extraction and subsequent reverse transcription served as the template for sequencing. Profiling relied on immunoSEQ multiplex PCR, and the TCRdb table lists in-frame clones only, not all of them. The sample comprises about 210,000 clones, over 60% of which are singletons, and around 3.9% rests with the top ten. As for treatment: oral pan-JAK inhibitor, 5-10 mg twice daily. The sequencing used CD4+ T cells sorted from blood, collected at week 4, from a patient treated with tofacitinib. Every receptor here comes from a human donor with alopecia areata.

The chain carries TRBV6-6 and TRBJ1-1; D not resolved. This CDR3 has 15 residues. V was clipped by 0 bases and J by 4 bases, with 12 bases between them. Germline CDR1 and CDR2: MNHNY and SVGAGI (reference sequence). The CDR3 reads CASSYSSGDATEAFF. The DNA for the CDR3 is TGTGCCAGCAGTTACTCGAGCGGAGATGCCACTGAAGCTTTCTTT.

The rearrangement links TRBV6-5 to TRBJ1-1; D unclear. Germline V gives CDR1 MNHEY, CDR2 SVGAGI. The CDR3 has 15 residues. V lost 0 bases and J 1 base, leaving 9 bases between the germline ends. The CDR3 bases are TGTGCCAGCAGTTACTCGATGGCCGAGAACACTGAAGCTTTCTTT. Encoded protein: CASSYSMAENTEAFF.

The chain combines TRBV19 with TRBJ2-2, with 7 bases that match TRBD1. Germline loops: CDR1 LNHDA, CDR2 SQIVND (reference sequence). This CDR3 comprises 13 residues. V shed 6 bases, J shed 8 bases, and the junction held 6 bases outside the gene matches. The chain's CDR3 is CASSHRGPGELFF. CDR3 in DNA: TGTGCCAGTAGCCACAGGGGTCCGGGGGAGCTGTTTTTT. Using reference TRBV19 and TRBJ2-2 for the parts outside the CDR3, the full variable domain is DGGITQSPKYLFRKEGQNVTLSCEQNLNHDAMYWYRQDPGQGLRLIYYSQIVNDFQKGDIAEGYSVSREKKESFPLTVTSAQKNPTAFYLCASSHRGPGELFFGEGSRLTVL.

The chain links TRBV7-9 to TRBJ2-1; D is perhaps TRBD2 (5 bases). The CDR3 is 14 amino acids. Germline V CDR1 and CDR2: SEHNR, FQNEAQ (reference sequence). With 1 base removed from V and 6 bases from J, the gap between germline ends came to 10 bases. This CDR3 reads CASSLVHSGNEQFF. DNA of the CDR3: TGTGCCAGCAGCTTAGTTCACAGCGGCAATGAGCAGTTCTTC.

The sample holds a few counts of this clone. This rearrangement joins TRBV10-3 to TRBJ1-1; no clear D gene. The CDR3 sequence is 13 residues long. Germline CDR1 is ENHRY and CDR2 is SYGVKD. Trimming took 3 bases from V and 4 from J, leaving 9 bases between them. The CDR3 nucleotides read TGTGCCATCAGTGAACTGGGATTCACTGAAGCTTTCTTT. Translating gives CAISELGFTEAFF.

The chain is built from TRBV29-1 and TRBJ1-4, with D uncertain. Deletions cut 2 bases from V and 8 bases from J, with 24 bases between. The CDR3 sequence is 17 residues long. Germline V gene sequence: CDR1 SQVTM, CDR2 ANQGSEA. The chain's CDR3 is CSVERGFPPPEGEKLFF. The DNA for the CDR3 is TGCAGCGTTGAACGTGGCTTCCCGCCCCCGGAAGGAGAAAAACTGTTTTTT.

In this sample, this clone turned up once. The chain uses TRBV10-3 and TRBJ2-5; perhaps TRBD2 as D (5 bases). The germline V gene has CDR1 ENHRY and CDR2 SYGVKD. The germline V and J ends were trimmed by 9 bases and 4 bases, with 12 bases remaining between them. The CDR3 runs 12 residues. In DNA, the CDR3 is TGTGCCATAGCGGACGGACGAGAGACCCAGTACTTC. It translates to CAIADGRETQYF.

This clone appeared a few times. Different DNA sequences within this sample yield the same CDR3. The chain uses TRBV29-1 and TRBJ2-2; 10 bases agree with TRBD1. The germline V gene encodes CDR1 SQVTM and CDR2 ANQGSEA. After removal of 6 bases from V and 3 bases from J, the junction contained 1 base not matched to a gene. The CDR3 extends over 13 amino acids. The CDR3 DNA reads TGCAGCGTCGACAGGGGGCACACCGGGGAGCTGTTTTTT. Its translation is CSVDRGHTGELFF.

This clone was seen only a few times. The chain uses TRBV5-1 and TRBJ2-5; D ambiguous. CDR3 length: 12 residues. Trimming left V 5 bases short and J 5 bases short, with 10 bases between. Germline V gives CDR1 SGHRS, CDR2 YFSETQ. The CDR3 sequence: CASSTSWETQYF. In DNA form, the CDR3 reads TGCGCCAGCAGTACAAGCTGGGAGACCCAGTACTTC.

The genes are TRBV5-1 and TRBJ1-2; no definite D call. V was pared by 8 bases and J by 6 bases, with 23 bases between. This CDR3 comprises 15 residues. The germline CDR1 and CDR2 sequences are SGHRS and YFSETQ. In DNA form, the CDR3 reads TGCGCCAGTACGGTTGGGCCCATGATCATTGATGGCTACACCTTC. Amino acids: CASTVGPMIIDGYTF.

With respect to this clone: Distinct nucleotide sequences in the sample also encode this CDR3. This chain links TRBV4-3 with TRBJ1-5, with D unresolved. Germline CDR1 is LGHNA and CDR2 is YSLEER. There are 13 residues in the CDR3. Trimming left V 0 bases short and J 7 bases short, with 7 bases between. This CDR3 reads CASSQDRNQPQHF. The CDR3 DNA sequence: TGCGCCAGCAGCCAAGATCGGAACCAGCCCCAGCATTTT.

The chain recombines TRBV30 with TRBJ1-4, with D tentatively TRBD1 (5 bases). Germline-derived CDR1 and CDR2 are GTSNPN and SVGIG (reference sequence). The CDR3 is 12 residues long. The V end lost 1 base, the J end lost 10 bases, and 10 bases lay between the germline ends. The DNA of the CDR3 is TGTGCCTGGAGTGCCCAGGGCGGAAAACTGTTTTTT. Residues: CAWSAQGGKLFF.

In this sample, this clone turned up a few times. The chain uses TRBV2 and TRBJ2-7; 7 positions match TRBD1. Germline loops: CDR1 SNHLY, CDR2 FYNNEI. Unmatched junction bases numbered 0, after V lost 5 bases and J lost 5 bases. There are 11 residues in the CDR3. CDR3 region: CASSTGDEQYF. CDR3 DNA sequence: TGTGCCAGCAGTACAGGGGACGAGCAGTACTTC.

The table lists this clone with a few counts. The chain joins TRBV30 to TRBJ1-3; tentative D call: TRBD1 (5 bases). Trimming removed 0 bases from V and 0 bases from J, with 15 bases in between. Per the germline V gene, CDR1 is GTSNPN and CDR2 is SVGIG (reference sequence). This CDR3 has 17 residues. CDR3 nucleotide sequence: TGTGCCTGGAGTGTAAACAGGCCTTTACTCTCTGGAAACACCATATATTTT. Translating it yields CAWSVNRPLLSGNTIYF.

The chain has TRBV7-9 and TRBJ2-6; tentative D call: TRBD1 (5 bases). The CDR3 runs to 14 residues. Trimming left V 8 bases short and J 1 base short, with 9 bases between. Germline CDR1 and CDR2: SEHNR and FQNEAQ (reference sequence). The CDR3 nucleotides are TGTGCCAGCGGGAAGGGGTCTGGGGCCAACGTCCTGACTTTC. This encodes CASGKGSGANVLTF.

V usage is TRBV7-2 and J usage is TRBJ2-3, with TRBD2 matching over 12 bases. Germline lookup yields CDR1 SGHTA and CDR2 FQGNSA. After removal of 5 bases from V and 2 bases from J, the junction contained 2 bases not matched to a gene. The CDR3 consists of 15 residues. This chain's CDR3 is CASSRTSGITDTQYF. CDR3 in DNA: TGTGCCAGCAGCAGGACTAGCGGGATCACAGATACGCAGTATTTT.

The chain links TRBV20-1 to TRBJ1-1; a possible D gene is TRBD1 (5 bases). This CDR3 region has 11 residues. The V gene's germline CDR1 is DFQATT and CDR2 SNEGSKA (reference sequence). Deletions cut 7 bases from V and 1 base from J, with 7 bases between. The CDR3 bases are TGCAGTGAGGGACGGAACACTGAAGCTTTCTTT. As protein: CSEGRNTEAFF.

The CDR3 loop reads CASSPRQGGGLFF. The CDR3 coding sequence is TGTGCCAGCAGTCCCCGACAGGGAGGGGGACTGTTTTTT. The chain links TRBV27 to TRBJ1-4; 7 nucleotides match TRBD1. Trimming at V came to 5 bases and at J to 13 bases, leaving 10 bases not matched to a gene. The CDR3 has 13 amino acids. Germline values: CDR1 MNHEY, CDR2 SMNVEV (reference sequence). The full variable domain, with the rest looked up from reference TRBV27 and TRBJ1-4, is EAQVTQNPRYLITVTGKKLTVTCSQNMNHEYMSWYRQDPGLGLRQIYYSMNVEVTDKGDVPEGYKVSRKEKRNFPLILESPSPNQTSLYFCASSPRQGGGLFFGSGTQLSVL.

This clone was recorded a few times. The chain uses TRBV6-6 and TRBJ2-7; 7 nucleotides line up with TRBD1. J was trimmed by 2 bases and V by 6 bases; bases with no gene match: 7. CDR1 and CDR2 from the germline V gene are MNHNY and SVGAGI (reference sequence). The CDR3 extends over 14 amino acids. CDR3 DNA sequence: TGTGCCAGCAGGGATCCCACAGGGGCCTACGAGCAGTACTTC. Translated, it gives CASRDPTGAYEQYF.

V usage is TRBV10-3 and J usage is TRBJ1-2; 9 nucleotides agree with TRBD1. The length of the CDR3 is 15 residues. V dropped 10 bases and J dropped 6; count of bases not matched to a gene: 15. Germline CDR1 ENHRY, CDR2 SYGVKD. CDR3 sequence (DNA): TGTGCCACCCAAATACCACAGACAGGGGGGAATGGCTACACCTTC. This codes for CATQIPQTGGNGYTF.

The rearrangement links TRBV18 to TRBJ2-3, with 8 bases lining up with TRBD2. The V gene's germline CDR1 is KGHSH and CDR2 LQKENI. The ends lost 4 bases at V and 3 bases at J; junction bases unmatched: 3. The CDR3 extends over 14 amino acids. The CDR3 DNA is TGTGCCAGCTCACTTAGACTAGCGACAGATACGCAGTATTTT. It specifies CASSLRLATDTQYF.

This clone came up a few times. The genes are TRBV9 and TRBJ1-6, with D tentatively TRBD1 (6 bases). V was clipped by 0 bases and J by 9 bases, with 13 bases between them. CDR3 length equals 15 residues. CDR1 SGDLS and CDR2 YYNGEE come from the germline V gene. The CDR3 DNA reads TGTGCCAGCAGCGTAGATGGGGGCTTTAGTTCACCCCTCCACTTT. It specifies CASSVDGGFSSPLHF.

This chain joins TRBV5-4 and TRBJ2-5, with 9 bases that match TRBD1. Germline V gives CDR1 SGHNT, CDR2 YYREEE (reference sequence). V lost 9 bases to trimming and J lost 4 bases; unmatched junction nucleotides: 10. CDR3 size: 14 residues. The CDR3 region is CATLTGGAGETQYF. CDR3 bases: TGTGCCACTCTTACAGGGGGCGCCGGAGAGACCCAGTACTTC.

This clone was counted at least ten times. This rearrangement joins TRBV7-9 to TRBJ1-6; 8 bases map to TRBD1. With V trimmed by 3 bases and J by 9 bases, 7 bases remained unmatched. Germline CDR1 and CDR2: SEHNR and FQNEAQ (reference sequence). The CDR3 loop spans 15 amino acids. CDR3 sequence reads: CASSFNPGTGSPLHF. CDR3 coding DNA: TGTGCCAGCAGCTTTAACCCGGGGACAGGTTCACCCCTCCACTTT.

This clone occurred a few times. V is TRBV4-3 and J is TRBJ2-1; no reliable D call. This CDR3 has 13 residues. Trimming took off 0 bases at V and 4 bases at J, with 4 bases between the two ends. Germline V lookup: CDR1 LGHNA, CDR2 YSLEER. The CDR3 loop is CASSQDQYNEQFF. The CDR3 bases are TGCGCCAGCAGCCAAGATCAGTACAATGAGCAGTTCTTC.

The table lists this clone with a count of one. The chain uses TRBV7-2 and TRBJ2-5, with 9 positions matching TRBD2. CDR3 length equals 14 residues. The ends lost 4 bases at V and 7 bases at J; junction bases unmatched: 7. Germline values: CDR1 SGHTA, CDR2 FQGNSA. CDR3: CASSSAGGQGTQYF. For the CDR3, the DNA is TGTGCCAGCAGCTCTGCGGGGGGGCAGGGGACCCAGTACTTC.

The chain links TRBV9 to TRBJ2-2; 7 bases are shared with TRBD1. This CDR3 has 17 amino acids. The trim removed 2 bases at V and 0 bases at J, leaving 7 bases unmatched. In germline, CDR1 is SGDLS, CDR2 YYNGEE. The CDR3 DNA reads TGTGCCAGCAGCGTCCGACAGGGTCCGCCGAACACCGGGGAGCTGTTTTTT. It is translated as CASSVRQGPPNTGELFF.

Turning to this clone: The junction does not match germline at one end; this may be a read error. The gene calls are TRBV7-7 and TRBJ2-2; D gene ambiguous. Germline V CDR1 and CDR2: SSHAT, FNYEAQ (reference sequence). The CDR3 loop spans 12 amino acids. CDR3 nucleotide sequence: TGTGCTAGCAGCTTCAACACCGGGGAGCTGTTTTTT. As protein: CASSFNTGELFF.